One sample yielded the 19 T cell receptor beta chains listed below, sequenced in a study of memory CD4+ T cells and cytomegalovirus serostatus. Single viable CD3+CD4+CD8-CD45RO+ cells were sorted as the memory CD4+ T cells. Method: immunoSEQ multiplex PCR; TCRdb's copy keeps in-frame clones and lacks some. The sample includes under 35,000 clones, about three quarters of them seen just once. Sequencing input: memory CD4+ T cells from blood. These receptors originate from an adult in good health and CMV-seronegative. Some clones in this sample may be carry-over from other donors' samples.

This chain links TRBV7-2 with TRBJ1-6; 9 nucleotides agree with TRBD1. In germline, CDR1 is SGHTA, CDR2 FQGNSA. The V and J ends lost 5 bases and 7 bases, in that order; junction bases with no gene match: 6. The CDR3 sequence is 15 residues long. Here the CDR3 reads CASSQGQGRNSPLHF. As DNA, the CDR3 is TGTGCCAGCAGCCAAGGACAGGGGAGGAATTCACCCCTCCACTTT.

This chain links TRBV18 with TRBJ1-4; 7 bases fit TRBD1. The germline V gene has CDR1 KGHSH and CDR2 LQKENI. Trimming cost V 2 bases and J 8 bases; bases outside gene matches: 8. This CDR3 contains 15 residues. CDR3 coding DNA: TGTGCCAGCTCACCAAAGACAGGGTATGAGGAAAAACTGTTTTTT. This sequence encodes CASSPKTGYEEKLFF.

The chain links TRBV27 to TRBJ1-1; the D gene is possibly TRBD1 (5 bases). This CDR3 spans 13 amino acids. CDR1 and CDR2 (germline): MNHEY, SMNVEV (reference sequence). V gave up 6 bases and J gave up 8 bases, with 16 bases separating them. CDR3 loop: CASSRPSGTEAFF. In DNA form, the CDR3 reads TGTGCCAGCAGCCGACCCTCCGGGACCGAAGCTTTCTTT.

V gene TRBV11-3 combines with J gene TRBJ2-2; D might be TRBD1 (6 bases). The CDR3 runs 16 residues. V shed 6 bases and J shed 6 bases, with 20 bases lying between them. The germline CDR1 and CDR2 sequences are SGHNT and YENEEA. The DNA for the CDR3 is TGTGCCAGCAGAATCGACAGGAACAGGGTGGCCGGGGAGCTGTTTTTT. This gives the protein CASRIDRNRVAGELFF.

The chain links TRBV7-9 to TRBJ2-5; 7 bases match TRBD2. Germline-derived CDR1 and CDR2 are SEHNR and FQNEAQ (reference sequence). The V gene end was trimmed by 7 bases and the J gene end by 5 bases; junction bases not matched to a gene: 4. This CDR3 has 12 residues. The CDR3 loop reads CASTLGGETQYF. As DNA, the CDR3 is TGTGCCAGCACTCTGGGGGGGGAGACCCAGTACTTC.

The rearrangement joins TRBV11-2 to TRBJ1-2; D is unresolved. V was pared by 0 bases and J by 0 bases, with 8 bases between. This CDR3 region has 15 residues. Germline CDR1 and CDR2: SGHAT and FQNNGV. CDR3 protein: CASSLDRLANYGYTF. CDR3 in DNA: TGTGCCAGCAGCTTAGATCGGTTAGCTAACTATGGCTACACCTTC. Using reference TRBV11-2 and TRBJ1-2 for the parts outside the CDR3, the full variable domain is EAGVAQSPRYKIIEKRQSVAFWCNPISGHATLYWYQQILGQGPKLLIQFQNNGVVDDSQLPKDRFSAERLKGVDSTLKIQPAKLEDSAVYLCASSLDRLANYGYTFGSGTRLTVV.

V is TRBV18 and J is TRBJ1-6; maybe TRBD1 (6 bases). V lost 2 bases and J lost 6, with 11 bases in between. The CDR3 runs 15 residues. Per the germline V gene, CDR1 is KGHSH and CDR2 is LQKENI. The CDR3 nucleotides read TGTGCCAGCTCACCAGGGGGCAGGGGTAATTCACCCCTCCACTTT. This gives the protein CASSPGGRGNSPLHF.

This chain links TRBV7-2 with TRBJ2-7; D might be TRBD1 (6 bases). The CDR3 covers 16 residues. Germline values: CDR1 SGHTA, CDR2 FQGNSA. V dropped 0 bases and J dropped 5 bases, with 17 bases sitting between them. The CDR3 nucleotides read TGTGCCAGCAGCTTAGCGCCAGGGGCAGGGTTAAACGAGCAGTACTTC. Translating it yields CASSLAPGAGLNEQYF.

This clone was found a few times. CDR3 protein: CATSTTGTGELFF. CDR3 DNA: TGTGCCACCAGCACCACAGGTACCGGGGAGCTGTTTTTT. V and J are TRBV15 and TRBJ2-2, with TRBD1 as a possible D gene (5 bases). The CDR3 is made up of 13 amino acids. Trimming left V 4 bases short and J 5 bases short, with 8 bases between. Germline V gene sequence: CDR1 LNHNV, CDR2 YYDKDF (reference sequence).

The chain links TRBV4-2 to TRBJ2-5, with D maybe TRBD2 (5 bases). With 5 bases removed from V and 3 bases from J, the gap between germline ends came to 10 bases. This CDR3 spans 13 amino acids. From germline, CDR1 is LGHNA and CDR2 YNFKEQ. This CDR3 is CASSAGLEETQYF. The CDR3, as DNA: TGTGCCAGCAGCGCCGGACTCGAAGAGACCCAGTACTTC.

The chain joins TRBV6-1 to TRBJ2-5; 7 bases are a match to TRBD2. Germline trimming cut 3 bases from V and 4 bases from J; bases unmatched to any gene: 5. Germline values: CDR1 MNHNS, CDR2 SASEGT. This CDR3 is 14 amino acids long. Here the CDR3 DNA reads TGTGCCAGCAGTGAGGGGGGGACGCGAGAGACCCAGTACTTC. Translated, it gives CASSEGGTRETQYF.

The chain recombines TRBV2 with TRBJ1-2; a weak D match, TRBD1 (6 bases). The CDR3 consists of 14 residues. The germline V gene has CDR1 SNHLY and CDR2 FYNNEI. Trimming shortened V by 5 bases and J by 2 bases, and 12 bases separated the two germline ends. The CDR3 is CASSPGGRNYGYTF. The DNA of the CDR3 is TGTGCCAGCAGTCCGGGGGGCAGAAACTATGGCTACACCTTC.

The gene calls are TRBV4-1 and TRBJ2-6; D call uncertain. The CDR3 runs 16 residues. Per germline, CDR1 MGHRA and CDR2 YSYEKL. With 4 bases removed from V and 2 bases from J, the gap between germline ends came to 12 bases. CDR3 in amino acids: CASSPTRAAGANVLTF. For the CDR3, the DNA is TGCGCCAGCAGCCCGACAAGGGCGGCTGGGGCCAACGTCCTGACTTTC.

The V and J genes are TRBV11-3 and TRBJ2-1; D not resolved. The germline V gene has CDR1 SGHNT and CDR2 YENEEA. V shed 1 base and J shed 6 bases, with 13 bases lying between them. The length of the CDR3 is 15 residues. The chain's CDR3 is CASSLGPQPSNEQFF. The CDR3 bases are TGTGCCAGCAGCTTAGGCCCACAACCCTCCAATGAGCAGTTCTTC.

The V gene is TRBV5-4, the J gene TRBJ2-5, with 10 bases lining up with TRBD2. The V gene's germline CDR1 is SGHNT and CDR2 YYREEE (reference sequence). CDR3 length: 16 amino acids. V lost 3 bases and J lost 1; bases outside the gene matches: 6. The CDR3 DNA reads TGTGCCAGCAGCTCCATAGCGGGGGGCCCCCAAGAGACCCAGTACTTC. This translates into CASSSIAGGPQETQYF.

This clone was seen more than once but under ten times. DNA of the CDR3: TGTGCCAGCAGGTATACCAGGGACAGTTGGAATGAGCAGTTCTTC. It translates to CASRYTRDSWNEQFF. The chain uses TRBV7-2 and TRBJ2-1; 7 nucleotides align to TRBD1. Trimming removed 6 bases from V and 7 bases from J; junction bases left unmatched: 12. This CDR3 is 15 amino acids long. Germline V CDR1 and CDR2: SGHTA, FQGNSA.

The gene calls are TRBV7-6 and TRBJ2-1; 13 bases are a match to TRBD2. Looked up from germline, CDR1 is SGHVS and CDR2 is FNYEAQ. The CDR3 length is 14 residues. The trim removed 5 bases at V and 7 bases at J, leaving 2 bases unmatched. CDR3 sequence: CASSLGLAGNEQFF. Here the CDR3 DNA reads TGTGCCAGCAGCCTGGGACTAGCGGGGAATGAGCAGTTCTTC.

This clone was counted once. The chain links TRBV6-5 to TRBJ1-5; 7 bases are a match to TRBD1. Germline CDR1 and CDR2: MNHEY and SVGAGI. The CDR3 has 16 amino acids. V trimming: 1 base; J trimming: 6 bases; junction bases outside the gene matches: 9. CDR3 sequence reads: CASSYWTGVLTQPQHF. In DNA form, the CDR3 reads TGTGCCAGCAGTTACTGGACAGGAGTCCTCACTCAGCCCCAGCATTTT.

The CDR3 nucleotides are TGTGCCAGCCGATCGGCAGGGGGTTATAGCAATCAGCCCCAGCATTTT. This encodes CASRSAGGYSNQPQHF. The rearrangement links TRBV19 to TRBJ1-5; 7 positions match TRBD1. Germline V gene data show CDR1 as LNHDA and CDR2 as SQIVND (reference sequence). The CDR3 has 16 amino acids. The trim removed 9 bases at V and 0 bases at J, leaving 11 bases unmatched.